This T cell receptor (beta chain) is drawn from a study of OX40 agonist ivuxolimab in advanced cancers. Points on this clone: Its antigen is still unknown.

TCRdb's table, derived via immunoSEQ multiplex PCR, lists solely in-frame clones and lacks some. The sample includes around 62,000 clones, roughly 73% of them seen just once. Autoimmune disease history or systemic immunosuppression was exclusionary. Whole-study results and caveats: Low clonal expansion, among the lowest seen, marked partial responders at 0.1-3.0 mg/kg. On average, a greater number of expanded clones characterised CD8+ T cells relative to CD4+. Clones of CD4+ and CD8+ blood T cells grew by week 6 at doses of 0.1 to 3.0 mg/kg.

The material sequenced was CD4+ or CD8+ T cells sorted from blood, taken in a trial of the OX40 agonist ivuxolimab. The origin of this receptor is an adult with an advanced solid tumor such as melanoma, head and neck, liver or kidney cancer.

The CDR3 DNA follows: TGTGCCAGCTCACGTACCACGCTACAGGGGTGGGAGCCCCAGCATTTT. Translating it yields CASSRTTLQGWEPQHF. The chain recombines TRBV18 with TRBJ1-5; TRBD1 aligns across 7 bases. Germline V gene lookup returns CDR1 KGHSH and CDR2 LQKENI. V lost 4 bases to trimming and J lost 8 bases; unmatched junction nucleotides: 14. The CDR3 covers 16 residues.